Below are 12 T cell receptor beta chains sequenced from a single sample in a study of blood T cell repertoires in COVID-19. Data came from immunoSEQ multiplex PCR; TCRdb stores just in-frame clones and leaves some out. The table has about 150,000 clones, around 85% seen once. Sequencing used peripheral blood. Receptors originate from a woman aged 70-85 years with acute or convalescent COVID-19.

This clone appeared once. The chain links TRBV6-4 to TRBJ1-2; D ambiguous. The V end was cut by 0 bases, the J end by 5 bases, with 7 bases between. The CDR3 covers 13 residues. Per germline, CDR1 MRHNA and CDR2 SNTAGT. This CDR3 reads CASSDSNQYGYTF. The CDR3 DNA sequence: TGTGCCAGCAGTGACTCGAACCAGTATGGCTACACCTTC.

V is TRBV24-1 and J is TRBJ1-5; the D gene is possibly TRBD1 (6 bases). Germline V gives CDR1 KGHDR, CDR2 SFDVKD. The CDR3 runs to 12 residues. The V end was cut by 4 bases, the J end by 6 bases, with 6 bases between. DNA of the CDR3: TGTGCCACCAGTGAAGGGGGTCAGCCCCAGCATTTT. It is translated as CATSEGGQPQHF.

This sequence joins TRBV4-2 and TRBJ2-1, with 12 nucleotides matching TRBD2. The germline CDR1 and CDR2 sequences are LGHNA and YNFKEQ. CDR3 length equals 19 residues. Trimming took 3 bases from V and 1 from J; bases not matched to a gene: 10. The CDR3 protein is CASSHWTSGAPTSYNEQFF. The CDR3 region has the DNA TGTGCCAGCAGCCACTGGACTAGCGGGGCGCCGACTTCCTACAATGAGCAGTTCTTC.

The V and J genes are TRBV9 and TRBJ2-2; a weak D match, TRBD2 (5 bases). Germline CDR1 and CDR2: SGDLS and YYNGEE. The V end was cut by 4 bases, the J end by 0 bases, with 7 bases between. The CDR3 is 14 residues long. For the CDR3, the DNA is TGTGCCAGCAGCTGGGAGTCGAACACCGGGGAGCTGTTTTTT. It is translated as CASSWESNTGELFF.

This clone came up once. The chain joins TRBV7-2 to TRBJ1-1; D remains unclear. The CDR3 has 13 residues. V was pared by 4 bases and J by 5 bases, with 11 bases between. Germline loops: CDR1 SGHTA, CDR2 FQGNSA. In DNA form, the CDR3 reads TGTGCCAGCAGCTACTCCGAGAGTACTGAAGCTTTCTTT. Amino acid sequence: CASSYSESTEAFF. The complete variable domain, with remaining parts taken from reference TRBV7-2 and TRBJ1-1, reads GAGVSQSPSNKVTEKGKDVELRCDPISGHTALYWYRQSLGQGLEFLIYFQGNSAPDKSGLPSDRFSAERTGGSVSTLTIQRTQQEDSAVYLCASSYSESTEAFFGQGTRLTVV.

V gene TRBV1 combines with J gene TRBJ1-2; the table calls TRBD1, which could not be checked here. TRBV1 is deemed a pseudogene. CDR3 size: 16 residues. CDR3 residues: CTSSPPYIRGNYGYTF. CDR3 DNA sequence: TGCACCAGCAGTCCTCCGTACATTAGGGGGAACTATGGCTACACCTTC.

The chain has TRBV7-2 and TRBJ2-5; 14 nucleotides agree with TRBD2. The V and J ends lost 1 base and 7 bases, in that order; junction bases with no gene match: 2. The CDR3 has 15 residues. Germline CDR1 reads SGHTA; CDR2 reads FQGNSA. The CDR3 loop is CASSLGTSGGMTQYF. DNA of the CDR3: TGTGCCAGCAGCTTAGGGACTAGCGGGGGGATGACCCAGTACTTC.

The rearrangement uses TRBV19 and TRBJ1-2, with D possibly TRBD1 on 6 matching bases. Trimming took 8 bases from V and 5 from J, leaving 18 bases between them. The germline CDR1 and CDR2 sequences are LNHDA and SQIVND (reference sequence). The CDR3 spans 14 residues. The CDR3 protein is CASLLPGTLYGYTF. For the CDR3, the DNA is TGTGCCAGTCTATTGCCCGGGACACTTTATGGCTACACCTTC.

The genes are TRBV5-5 and TRBJ2-3, with 8 bases lining up with TRBD1. The CDR3 contains 16 residues. V was clipped by 6 bases and J by 4 bases; unmatched bases: 13. The germline V gene encodes CDR1 SGHKS and CDR2 YYEKEE (reference sequence). The CDR3 DNA is TGTGCCAGCACCCCCTCCAGGACAGGGCGGGCAGATACGCAGTATTTT. This encodes CASTPSRTGRADTQYF.

The chain recombines TRBV5-1 with TRBJ2-3; unclear D gene. This CDR3 is built from 14 residues. The germline gives CDR1 SGHRS, CDR2 YFSETQ. Trimming cost V 4 bases and J 0 bases, with 9 bases left between them. CDR3 amino acids: CASSLPTSTDTQYF. CDR3 bases: TGCGCCAGCAGCCTCCCGACAAGCACAGATACGCAGTATTTT.

The chain combines TRBV29-1 with TRBJ2-5; 9 bases agree with TRBD1. The CDR3 totals 13 residues. J gave up 4 bases and V 7 bases, and 7 bases lay outside the gene matches. CDR1 is SQVTM and CDR2 is ANQGSEA in the germline V gene. This CDR3 reads CSAPQGASETQYF. In nucleotides, the CDR3 is TGCAGCGCCCCACAGGGGGCCTCAGAGACCCAGTACTTC.

The J gene is TRBJ2-1, the V gene TRBV3-1 (or the pseudogene TRBV3-2); 7 bases fit TRBD2. Losses at the gene ends were 4 bases for V and 5 bases for J; bases not matched to a gene: 11. Germline V gives CDR1 LGHDT, CDR2 YNNKEL (reference sequence). This CDR3 contains 16 residues. This CDR3 reads CASSPRDYPINNEQFF. The CDR3 nucleotides are TGTGCCAGCAGCCCACGGGACTACCCAATTAACAATGAGCAGTTCTTC.